The 8 T cell receptor beta chains below all came from one sample that was sequenced in a study of ipilimumab plus nivolumab after autologous stem cell transplantation. Data came from immunoSEQ multiplex PCR; TCRdb stores just in-frame clones and leaves some out. Here the sample spans about 43,000 clones, 70% to 90% being singletons. Sequenced material: PBMCs, taken in a trial of ipilimumab plus nivolumab as post-transplant consolidation. The receptors stem from a male donor with multiple myeloma.

V is TRBV10-3 and J is TRBJ1-2; D remains unclear. Trimming stripped 2 bases from V and 4 bases from J, with 11 bases between. The CDR3 contains 14 residues. Germline V gene data show CDR1 as ENHRY and CDR2 as SYGVKD. CDR3 in amino acids: CAISEVSGPYGYTF. The CDR3 bases are TGTGCCATCAGTGAGGTCTCAGGTCCCTATGGCTACACCTTC.

J is TRBJ1-3 and V is TRBV4-3; unclear D gene. This CDR3 is 14 amino acids long. V was cut by 4 bases and J by 2 bases, with 9 bases left in between. Germline-derived CDR1 and CDR2 are LGHNA and YSLEER. The CDR3 sequence: CASSPGQPGNTIYF. CDR3 DNA sequence: TGCGCCAGCAGCCCGGGCCAGCCTGGAAACACCATATATTTT.

The chain links TRBV4-3 to TRBJ2-7; 8 bases are shared with TRBD1. V lost 0 bases, J lost 0 bases, and 7 bases stayed unmatched. The germline CDR1 and CDR2 sequences are LGHNA and YSLEER. CDR3 length equals 17 residues. The CDR3 coding sequence is TGCGCCAGCAGCCAAGATTTGCGCAGGGGGCTCTCCTACGAGCAGTACTTC. It codes for CASSQDLRRGLSYEQYF.

The V call is TRBV6-1, the J call TRBJ1-4; D is ambiguous. This CDR3 contains 15 residues. Trimming cost V 5 bases and J 5 bases, with 15 bases left between them. CDR1 is MNHNS and CDR2 is SASEGT in the germline V gene. CDR3 DNA sequence: TGTGCCAGCAGTTTTACAGAACAGAAGAATGAAAAACTGTTTTTT. It translates to CASSFTEQKNEKLFF.

This clone occurred once. The V call is TRBV6-1, the J call TRBJ2-7; the D is unclear. CDR1 is MNHNS, CDR2 SASEGT, per germline. This CDR3 comprises 15 residues. Trimming took 0 bases from V and 5 from J, leaving 14 bases between them. The CDR3 loop reads CASSEAAIEGNEQYF. DNA of the CDR3: TGTGCCAGCAGTGAAGCGGCGATTGAAGGGAACGAGCAGTACTTC.

The V gene is TRBV18, the J gene TRBJ2-7, with no clear D. Germline V CDR1 and CDR2: KGHSH, LQKENI. V lost 2 bases and J 4 bases, leaving 15 bases between the germline ends. CDR3 length equals 15 residues. The CDR3 region is CASSPIEDVPYEQYF. CDR3 DNA: TGTGCCAGCTCACCAATTGAGGACGTGCCGTACGAGCAGTACTTC.

A word on this clone: Relative to the germline gene, one junction end is altered; a read error may explain this. The V gene is TRBV7-7, the J gene TRBJ1-1; D is unresolved. The CDR3 consists of 13 residues. Per the germline V gene, CDR1 is SSHAT and CDR2 is FNYEAQ (reference sequence). CDR3 DNA: TGTGCTAGCAGTTTCGAGTTCAACACTGAAGCTTTCTTT. Its translation is CASSFEFNTEAFF. Filled out from reference TRBV7-7 and TRBJ1-1, the complete variable domain reads GAGVSQSPRYKVTKRGQDVTLRCDPISSHATLYWYQQALGQGPEFLTYFNYEAQPDKSGLPSDRFSAERPEGSISTLTIQRTEQRDSAMYRCASSFEFNTEAFFGQGTRLTVV.

This clone was seen a few times. The chain links TRBV6-5 to TRBJ1-5, with TRBD1 identical over 7 bases. Trimming cost V 2 bases and J 2 bases; bases outside gene matches: 0. The germline CDR1 and CDR2 sequences are MNHEY and SVGAGI. This CDR3 is built from 14 residues. CDR3 amino acids: CASSYDRGNQPQHF. The CDR3 nucleotides read TGTGCCAGCAGTTACGACAGGGGCAATCAGCCCCAGCATTTT.